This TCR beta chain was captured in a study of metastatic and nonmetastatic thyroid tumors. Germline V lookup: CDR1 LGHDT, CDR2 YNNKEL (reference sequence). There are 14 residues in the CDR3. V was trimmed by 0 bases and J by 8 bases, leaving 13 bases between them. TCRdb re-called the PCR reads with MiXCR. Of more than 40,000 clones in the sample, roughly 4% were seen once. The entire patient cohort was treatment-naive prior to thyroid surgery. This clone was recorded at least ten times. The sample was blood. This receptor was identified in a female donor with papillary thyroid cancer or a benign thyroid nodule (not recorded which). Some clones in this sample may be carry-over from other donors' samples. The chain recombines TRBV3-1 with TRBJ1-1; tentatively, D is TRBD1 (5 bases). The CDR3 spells CASSQEGLLLEAFF. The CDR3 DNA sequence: TGTGCCAGCAGCCAAGAGGGGCTTCTGCTGGAAGCTTTCTTT.